Below, 7 T cell receptor beta chains from the same sample are listed, as sequenced in a study of shared clonotypes between healthy human individuals. Here immunoSEQ multiplex PCR was the method, and the copy in TCRdb shows in-frame clones only, minus some. The sample gives 2,500,000 or so clones, approximately 90% of which show up once; 0.37% is in the top ten. Sequencing was done on a sample of naive CD4+ T cells from PBMCs. This sample's subset: CD45RA+ positively selected. These receptors all come from a man aged 18 to 30 in good health. Some clones in this sample may be carry-over from other donors' samples.

The V call is TRBV18, the J call TRBJ2-5; perhaps TRBD1 as D (5 bases). V was pared by 8 bases and J by 5 bases, with 18 bases between. The CDR3 consists of 14 residues. Germline-derived CDR1 and CDR2 are KGHSH and LQKENI. The CDR3 protein is CASPNARDSETQYF. DNA for the CDR3: TGTGCCAGCCCGAATGCCAGGGATTCGGAGACCCAGTACTTC.

Concerning this clone: In the same sample, other DNA sequences code for this CDR3. The CDR3 bases are TGTGCCTGGAGTGTCGGGGGGGTGGATACGCAGTATTTT. Its protein is CAWSVGGVDTQYF. The chain couples TRBV30 to TRBJ2-3, with TRBD2 identical over 8 bases. The junction had 2 bases not matched to a gene; V was cut back by 0 bases and J by 6 bases. CDR1 is GTSNPN, CDR2 SVGIG, per germline (reference sequence). The CDR3 sequence is 13 residues long.

Note on this clone: This CDR3 is also generated by other DNA sequences in the sample. This chain connects TRBV5-1 to TRBJ2-7; the match to TRBD2 covers 9 bases. Germline-derived CDR1 and CDR2 are SGHRS and YFSETQ. This CDR3 is 14 amino acids long. Trimming removed 4 bases from V and 0 bases from J; junction bases left unmatched: 2. CDR3 in amino acids: CASSQTSGSYEQYF. CDR3 nucleotide sequence: TGCGCCAGCAGCCAGACTAGCGGCTCCTACGAGCAGTACTTC.

This chain links TRBV4-2 with TRBJ2-1; 8 bases agree with TRBD2. The ends lost 0 bases at V and 7 bases at J; junction bases unmatched: 8. The CDR3 contains 16 residues. Germline V gene data show CDR1 as LGHNA and CDR2 as YNFKEQ. CDR3 in DNA: TGTGCCAGCAGCCAAGAGGGAAGCGGGAGAGTTAATGAGCAGTTCTTC. Translating gives CASSQEGSGRVNEQFF.

This rearrangement joins TRBV4-2 to TRBJ1-2; 7 bases align to TRBD1. The V segment lost 4 bases and the J segment 4 bases; nucleotides outside the gene matches: 9. CDR3 length equals 15 residues. The germline gives CDR1 LGHNA, CDR2 YNFKEQ. DNA for the CDR3: TGTGCCAGCAGCCTACAGGGATCAGGGGGCTATGGCTACACCTTC. The encoded protein is CASSLQGSGGYGYTF.

The chain recombines TRBV28 with TRBJ1-1; weak D call: TRBD1 (6 bases). The CDR3 covers 17 residues. V dropped 5 bases and J dropped 4 bases, with 23 bases sitting between them. The V gene's germline CDR1 is MDHEN and CDR2 SYDVKM. CDR3 region: CASSTGRAWGRGTEAFF. As DNA, the CDR3 is TGTGCCAGCAGTACAGGTCGTGCTTGGGGGCGGGGCACTGAAGCTTTCTTT.

The chain links TRBV18 to TRBJ2-7; 13 positions agree with TRBD2. V lost 5 bases to trimming and J lost 4 bases; unmatched junction nucleotides: 8. The CDR3 sequence is 16 residues long. Looked up from germline, CDR1 is KGHSH and CDR2 is LQKENI. This chain's CDR3 is CASSITGTSGIYEQYF. CDR3 DNA: TGTGCCAGCTCAATCACCGGGACTAGCGGGATATACGAGCAGTACTTC.